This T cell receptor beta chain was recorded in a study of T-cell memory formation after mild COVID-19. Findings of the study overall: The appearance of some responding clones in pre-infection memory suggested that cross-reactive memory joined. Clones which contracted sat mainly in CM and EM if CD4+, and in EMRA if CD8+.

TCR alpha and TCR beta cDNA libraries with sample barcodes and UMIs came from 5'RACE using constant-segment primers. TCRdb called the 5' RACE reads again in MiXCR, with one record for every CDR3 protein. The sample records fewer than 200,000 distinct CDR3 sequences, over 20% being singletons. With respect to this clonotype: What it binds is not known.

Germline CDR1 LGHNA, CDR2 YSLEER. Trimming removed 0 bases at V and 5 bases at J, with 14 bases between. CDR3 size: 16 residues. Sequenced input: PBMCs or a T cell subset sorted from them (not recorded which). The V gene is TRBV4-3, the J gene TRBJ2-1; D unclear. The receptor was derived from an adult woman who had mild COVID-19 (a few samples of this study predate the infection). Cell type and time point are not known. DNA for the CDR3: TGCGCCAGCAGCCAAGAAAGGATGCCCCCGAACAATGAGCAGTTCTTC. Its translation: CASSQERMPPNNEQFF.